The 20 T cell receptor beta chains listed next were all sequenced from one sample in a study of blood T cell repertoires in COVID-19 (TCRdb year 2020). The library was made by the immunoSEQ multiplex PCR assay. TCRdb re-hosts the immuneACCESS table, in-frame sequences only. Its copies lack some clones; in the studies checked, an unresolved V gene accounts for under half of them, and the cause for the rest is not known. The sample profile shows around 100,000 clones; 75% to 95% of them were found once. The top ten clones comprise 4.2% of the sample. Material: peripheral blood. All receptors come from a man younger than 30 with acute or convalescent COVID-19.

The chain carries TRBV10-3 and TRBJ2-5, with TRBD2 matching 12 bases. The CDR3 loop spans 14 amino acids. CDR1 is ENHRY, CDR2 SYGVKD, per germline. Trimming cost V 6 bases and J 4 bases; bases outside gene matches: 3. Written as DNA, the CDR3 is TGTGCCATCAGCCAACTAGCGGGGGGAGAGACCCAGTACTTC. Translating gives CAISQLAGGETQYF.

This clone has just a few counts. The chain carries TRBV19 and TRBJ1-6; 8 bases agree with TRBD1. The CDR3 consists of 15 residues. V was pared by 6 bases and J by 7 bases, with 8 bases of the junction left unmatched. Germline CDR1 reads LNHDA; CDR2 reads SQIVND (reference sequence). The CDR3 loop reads CASRRGAGGNSPLHF. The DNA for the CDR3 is TGTGCCAGTAGACGAGGGGCAGGGGGCAATTCACCCCTCCACTTT.

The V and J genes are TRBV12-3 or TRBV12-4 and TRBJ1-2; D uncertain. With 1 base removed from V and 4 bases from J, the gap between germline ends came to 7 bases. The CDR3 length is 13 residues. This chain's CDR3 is CASSLGSVYGYTF. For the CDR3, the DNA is TGTGCCAGCAGTTTAGGGTCAGTCTATGGCTACACCTTC.

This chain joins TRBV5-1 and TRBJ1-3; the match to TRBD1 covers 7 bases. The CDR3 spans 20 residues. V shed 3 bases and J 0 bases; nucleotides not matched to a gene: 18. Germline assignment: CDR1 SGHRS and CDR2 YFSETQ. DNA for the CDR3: TGCGCCAGCAGCTCACCTTTAGGAGGGGGCGTACCCCTCTCTGGAAACACCATATATTTT. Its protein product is CASSSPLGGGVPLSGNTIYF.

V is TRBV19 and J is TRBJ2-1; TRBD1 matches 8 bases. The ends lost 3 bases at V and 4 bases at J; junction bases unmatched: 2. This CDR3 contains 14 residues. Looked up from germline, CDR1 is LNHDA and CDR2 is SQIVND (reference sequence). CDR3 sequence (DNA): TGTGCCAGTAGTATGTGGGACAGGTACAATGAGCAGTTCTTC. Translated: CASSMWDRYNEQFF.

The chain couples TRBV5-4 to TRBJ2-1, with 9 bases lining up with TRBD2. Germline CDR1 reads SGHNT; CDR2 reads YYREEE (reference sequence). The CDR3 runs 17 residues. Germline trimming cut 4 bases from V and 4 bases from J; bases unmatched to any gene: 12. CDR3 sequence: CASSPVGREGPYNEQFF. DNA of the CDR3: TGTGCCAGCAGCCCGGTGGGGCGGGAGGGTCCTTACAATGAGCAGTTCTTC.

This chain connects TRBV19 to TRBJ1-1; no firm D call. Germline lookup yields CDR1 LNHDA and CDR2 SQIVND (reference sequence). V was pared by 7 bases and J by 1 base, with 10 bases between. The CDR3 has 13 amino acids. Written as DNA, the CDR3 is TGTGCCAGTAACCCGGGTTCGAACACTGAAGCTTTCTTT. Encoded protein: CASNPGSNTEAFF.

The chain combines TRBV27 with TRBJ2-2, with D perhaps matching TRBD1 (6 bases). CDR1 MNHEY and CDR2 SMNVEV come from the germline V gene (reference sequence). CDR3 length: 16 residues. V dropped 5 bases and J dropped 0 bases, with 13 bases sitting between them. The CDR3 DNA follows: TGTGCCAGCAGTCCACTGGACAGCCCGAACACCGGGGAGCTGTTTTTT. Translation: CASSPLDSPNTGELFF.

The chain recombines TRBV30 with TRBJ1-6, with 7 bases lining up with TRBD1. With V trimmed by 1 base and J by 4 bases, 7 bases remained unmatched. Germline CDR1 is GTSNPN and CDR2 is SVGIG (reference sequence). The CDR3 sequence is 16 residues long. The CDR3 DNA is TGTGCCTGGAGTGAGTGGGACAGAGATTATAATTCACCCCTCCACTTT. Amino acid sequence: CAWSEWDRDYNSPLHF. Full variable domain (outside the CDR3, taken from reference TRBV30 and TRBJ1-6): SQTIHQWPATLVQPVGSPLSLECTVEGTSNPNLYWYRQAAGRGLQLLFYSVGIGQISSEVPQNLSASRPQDRQFILSSKKLLLSDSGFYLCAWSEWDRDYNSPLHFGNGTRLTVT.

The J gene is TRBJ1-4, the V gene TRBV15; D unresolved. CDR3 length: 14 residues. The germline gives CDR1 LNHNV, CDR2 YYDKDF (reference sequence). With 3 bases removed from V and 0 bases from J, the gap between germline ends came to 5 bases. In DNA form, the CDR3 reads TGTGCCACCAGCAGGGAGTCAACTAATGAAAAACTGTTTTTT. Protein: CATSRESTNEKLFF.

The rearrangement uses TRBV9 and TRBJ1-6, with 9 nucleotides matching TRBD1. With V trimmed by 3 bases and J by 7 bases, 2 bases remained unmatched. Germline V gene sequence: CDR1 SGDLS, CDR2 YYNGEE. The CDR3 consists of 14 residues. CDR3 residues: CASSGDRVNSPLHF. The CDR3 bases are TGTGCCAGCAGCGGGGACAGGGTGAATTCACCCCTCCACTTT.

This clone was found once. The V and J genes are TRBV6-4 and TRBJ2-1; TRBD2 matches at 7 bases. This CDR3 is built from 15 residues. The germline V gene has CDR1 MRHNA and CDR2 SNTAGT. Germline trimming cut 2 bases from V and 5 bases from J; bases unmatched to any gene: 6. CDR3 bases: TGTGCCAGCAGTGACCCGACGGGAGGCCACAATGAGCAGTTCTTC. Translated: CASSDPTGGHNEQFF.

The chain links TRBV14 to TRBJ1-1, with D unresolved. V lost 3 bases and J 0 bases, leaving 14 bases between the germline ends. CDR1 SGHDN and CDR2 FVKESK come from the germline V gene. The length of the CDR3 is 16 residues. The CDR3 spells CASSHGGYQMNTEAFF. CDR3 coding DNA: TGTGCCAGCAGCCATGGCGGATACCAAATGAACACTGAAGCTTTCTTT.

CDR3 sequence reads: CASSVVESQPQHF. The CDR3 DNA reads as TGTGCCAGCAGCGTGGTTGAGAGCCAGCCCCAGCATTTT. V usage is TRBV12-3 or TRBV12-4 and J usage is TRBJ1-5; D not certain. Trimming shortened V by 6 bases and J by 7 bases, and 13 bases separated the two germline ends. The CDR3 runs 13 residues.

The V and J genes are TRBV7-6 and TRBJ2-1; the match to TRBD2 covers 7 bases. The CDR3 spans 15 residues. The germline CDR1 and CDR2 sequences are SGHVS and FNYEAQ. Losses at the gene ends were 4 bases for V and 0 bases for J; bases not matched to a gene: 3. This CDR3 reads CASSSWTSSYNEQFF. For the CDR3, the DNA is TGTGCCAGCAGCTCATGGACTAGCTCCTACAATGAGCAGTTCTTC. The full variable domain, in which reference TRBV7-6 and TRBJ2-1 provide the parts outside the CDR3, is GAGVSQSPRYKVTKRGQDVALRCDPISGHVSLYWYRQALGQGPEFLTYFNYEAQQDKSGLPNDRFSAERPEGSISTLTIQRTEQRDSAMYRCASSSWTSSYNEQFFGPGTRLTVL.

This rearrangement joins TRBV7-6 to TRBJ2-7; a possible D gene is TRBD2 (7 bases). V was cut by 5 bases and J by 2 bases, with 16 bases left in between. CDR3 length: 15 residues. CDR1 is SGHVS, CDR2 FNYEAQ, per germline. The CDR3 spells CASSRAGAGPYEQYF. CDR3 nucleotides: TGTGCCAGCAGCCGTGCGGGGGCGGGCCCCTACGAGCAGTACTTC. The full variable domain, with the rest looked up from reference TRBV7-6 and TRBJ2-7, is GAGVSQSPRYKVTKRGQDVALRCDPISGHVSLYWYRQALGQGPEFLTYFNYEAQQDKSGLPNDRFSAERPEGSISTLTIQRTEQRDSAMYRCASSRAGAGPYEQYFGPGTRLTVT.

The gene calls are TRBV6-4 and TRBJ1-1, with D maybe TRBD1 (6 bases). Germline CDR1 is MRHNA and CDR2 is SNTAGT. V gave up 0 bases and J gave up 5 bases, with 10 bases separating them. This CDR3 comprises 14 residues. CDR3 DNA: TGTGCCAGCAGTGACTCGAACAGGGCGACTGAAGCTTTCTTT. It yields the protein CASSDSNRATEAFF.

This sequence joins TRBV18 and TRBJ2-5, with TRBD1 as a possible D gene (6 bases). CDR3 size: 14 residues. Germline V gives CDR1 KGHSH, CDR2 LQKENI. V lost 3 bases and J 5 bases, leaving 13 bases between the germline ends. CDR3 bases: TGTGCCAGCTCACCCTCGGCAGGGGTGGAGACCCAGTACTTC. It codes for CASSPSAGVETQYF.

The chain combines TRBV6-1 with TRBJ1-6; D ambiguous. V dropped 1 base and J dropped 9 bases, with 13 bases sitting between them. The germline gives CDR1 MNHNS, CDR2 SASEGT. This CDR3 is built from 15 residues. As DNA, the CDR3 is TGTGCCAGCAGTGAAGGCCCCCGATTGGCTTCACCCCTCCACTTT. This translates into CASSEGPRLASPLHF.

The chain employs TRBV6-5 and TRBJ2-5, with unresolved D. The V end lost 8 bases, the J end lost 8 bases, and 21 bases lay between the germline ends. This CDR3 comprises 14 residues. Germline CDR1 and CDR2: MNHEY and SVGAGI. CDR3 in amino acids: CASSAAATKRTQYF. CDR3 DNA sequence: TGTGCCAGCTCGGCGGCAGCCACCAAGAGAACCCAGTACTTC.